This TCR beta chain was profiled in a study of T cells in tumors after PD-1 blockade. As for the study in general: Peripheral blood samples averaged roughly 40,000 unique clonotypes and more than 90,000 templates.

Points on this clone: The antigen remains unidentified.

Notes on the study in general: Some novel exhausted tumor clones appeared in pre-treatment blood, suggesting peripheral recruitment.

Per germline, CDR1 PRHDT and CDR2 FYEKMQ (reference sequence). Trimming shortened V by 5 bases and J by 2 bases, and 11 bases separated the two germline ends. This CDR3 has 14 amino acids. Libraries were prepared by immunoSEQ multiplex PCR; TCRdb keeps only in-frame clonotypes and omits some of them. The table has about 59,000 clones, around 77% seen once. Sequences were derived from PBMCs, sampled before anti-PD-1 treatment. V and J are TRBV13 and TRBJ2-3; the D gene is possibly TRBD2 (5 bases). The receptor was derived from a human donor with basal cell carcinoma. Here the CDR3 reads CASSRGLDTDTQYF. In DNA, the CDR3 is TGTGCCAGCAGCCGAGGACTCGACACAGATACGCAGTATTTT.